The 3 T cell receptor beta chains listed next were all sequenced from one sample in a study of T cell responses to AZD1222 COVID-19 vaccine (dated by TCRdb to the early 2020s). Interpreted using the paper, the time point label stands for: about 28 days (+/-7) after the second vaccine dose. Libraries were built with the immunoSEQ multiplex PCR assay. TCRdb mirrors the immuneACCESS table, restricted to in-frame sequences. Some clones are absent from its copies; in checked studies, under half trace to an unresolved V gene, and the reason for the others is unknown. This sample lists hundreds of thousands of clones; almost 95% were detected once. The ten top clones hold 0.5% to 0.7% of the sample. The sequencing used peripheral blood, collected 28 days after the second AZD1222 dose. The receptor source for this set is an adult who received the AZD1222 COVID-19 vaccine.

V is TRBV11-2 and J is TRBJ2-1; 11 bases agree with TRBD2. The CDR3 has 17 residues. V dropped 1 base and J dropped 5; count of bases not matched to a gene: 7. Germline V gives CDR1 SGHAT, CDR2 FQNNGV. CDR3 residues: CASSLVGLAGGHNEQFF. In nucleotides, the CDR3 is TGTGCCAGCAGCTTAGTAGGGCTAGCGGGGGGACACAATGAGCAGTTCTTC.

The chain recombines TRBV5-4 with TRBJ1-6; the match to TRBD1 covers 8 bases. Germline CDR1 is SGHNT and CDR2 is YYREEE (reference sequence). The ends lost 4 bases at V and 9 bases at J; junction bases unmatched: 6. This CDR3 has 14 amino acids. The CDR3 DNA reads as TGTGCCAGCAGCACACAGGGGGTGAGTTCACCCCTCCACTTT. Translated: CASSTQGVSSPLHF.

A single count supports this clone. The genes are TRBV12-3 or TRBV12-4 and TRBJ1-2; unclear D gene. The CDR3 extends over 13 amino acids. V was clipped by 3 bases and J by 8 bases, with 13 bases between them. For the CDR3, the DNA is TGTGCCAGCAGTTTTCTGGAAGGTGGCGGCTACACCTTC. This codes for CASSFLEGGGYTF.